The sequence of this T cell receptor (beta chain) was determined in a study of human T cells and chemical hapten exposure. For the study at large: TCR yields per sample varied, mainly owing to small pooled library volume differences.

Trimming at V came to 4 bases and at J to 2 bases, leaving 5 bases not matched to a gene. The CDR3 runs to 17 residues. Per germline, CDR1 LGHDT and CDR2 YNNKEL (reference sequence). It was the library that attached unique molecular identifiers to individual cDNA molecules. As originally analysed: Sequenced samples showed a median of 95,638 TCRs each, with counts running from roughly 23,000 to 700,000. One entry per CDR3 protein results from TCRdb running MiXCR on the 5' RACE reads. What appears here as the V and J calls and clone size reflects TCRdb's work, not the paper's. The sample shows under 100,000 distinct CDR3 sequences, about 16% of them seen only once. It was unfractionated whole blood from which total RNA was extracted. This clonotype has a count of ten or more. Its antigen remains unknown. Study-wide findings and caveats: TCRs at high frequency, those above 1 in 1000, did not change with DPC sensitization.

The receptor comes from a female donor in good health. V and J are TRBV3-1 and TRBJ2-6, with 10 bases lining up with TRBD2. CDR3 region: CASSPRTSGTGANVLTF. The CDR3 bases are TGTGCCAGCAGCCCAAGGACTAGCGGTACTGGGGCCAACGTCCTGACTTTC.